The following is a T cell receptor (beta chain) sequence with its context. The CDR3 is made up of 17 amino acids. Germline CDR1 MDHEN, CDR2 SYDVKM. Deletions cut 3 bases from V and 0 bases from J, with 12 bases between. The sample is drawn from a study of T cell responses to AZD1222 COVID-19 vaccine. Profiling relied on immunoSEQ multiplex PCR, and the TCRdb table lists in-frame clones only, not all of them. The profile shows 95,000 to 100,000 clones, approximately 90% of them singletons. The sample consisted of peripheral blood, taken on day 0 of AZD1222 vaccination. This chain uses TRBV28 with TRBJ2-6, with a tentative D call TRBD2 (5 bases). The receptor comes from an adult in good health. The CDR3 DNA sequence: TGTGCCAGCAGTTTCTGGGGAGATTACTCTGGGGCCAACGTCCTGACTTTC. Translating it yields CASSFWGDYSGANVLTF.